This T cell receptor beta chain was sequenced during a study of blood T cell repertoires in COVID-19. Study-wide context: Collection of acute and convalescent COVID-19 samples took place in the United States, Italy and Spain.

This clone was recorded a few times. Sequenced by immunoSEQ multiplex PCR; TCRdb stores in-frame clones only, minus some. The sample records approximately 230,000 clones, about 87% being singletons. This CDR3 has 15 residues. CDR1 and CDR2 (germline): GTSNPN, SVGIG (reference sequence). Trimming took 1 base from V and 5 from J, leaving 15 bases between them. The sequencing input was peripheral blood. The chain has TRBV30 and TRBJ1-5; D is perhaps TRBD1 (5 bases). The sequence was obtained from a woman in her thirties with COVID-19, enrolled during active disease. CDR3 in amino acids: CAWSDPRWGDQPQHF. CDR3 DNA sequence: TGTGCCTGGAGTGACCCCCGGTGGGGGGATCAGCCCCAGCATTTT.